Listed below are T cell receptor beta chains from one sample, sequenced in a study of CD8 T cells in ankylosing spondylitis. TCRdb reprocessed the 5' RACE reads via MiXCR and lists one record per CDR3 protein. This sample has around 280,000 distinct CDR3 sequences, with around 20% found just once. Sequenced: blood, either unsorted or a sorted T cell fraction (not recorded which). The receptors come from a male donor with ankylosing spondylitis or in good health (not recorded which). Each CDR3 is given with its conserved first and last residue. The D gene is left open where the match is weak. Some rows mark clone size as missing; the rest say once, few, many or name a class of expanded clone.

CDR3aa: CASRPQGRGNTIYF
CDR3nt: TGTGCCAGCAGGCCACAGGGAAGAGGAAACACCATATATTTT
v_gene: TRBV28
j_gene: TRBJ1-3
d_gene: NA
abundance: few

CDR3aa: CSGRGGFAGNQPQHF
CDR3nt: TGCAGTGGAAGAGGGGGGTTTGCCGGCAATCAGCCCCAGCATTTT
v_gene: TRBV20-1
j_gene: TRBJ1-5
d_gene: NA
abundance: few

CDR3aa: CASSPPGQGAAGANVLTF
CDR3nt: TGTGCCAGCAGTCCCCCGGGACAGGGGGCGGCCGGGGCCAACGTCCTGACTTTC
v_gene: TRBV28
j_gene: TRBJ2-6
d_gene: TRBD1
abundance: NA

CDR3aa: CSVDSGDSTDTQYF
CDR3nt: TGCAGCGTGGACAGCGGGGATAGCACAGATACGCAGTATTTT
v_gene: TRBV29-1
j_gene: TRBJ2-3
d_gene: NA
abundance: NA

CDR3aa: CASSANSQGDYGYTF
CDR3nt: TGTGCCAGCAGTGCAAACTCGCAGGGGGACTATGGCTACACCTTC
v_gene: TRBV12-3/TRBV12-4
j_gene: TRBJ1-2
d_gene: TRBD1
abundance: NA

CDR3aa: CASRIRGQGLYNEQFF
CDR3nt: TGTGCCAGCAGAATTCGGGGACAGGGCCTCTACAATGAGCAGTTCTTC
v_gene: TRBV27
j_gene: TRBJ2-1
d_gene: TRBD1
abundance: NA

CDR3aa: CASSQLAGGYTDTQYF
CDR3nt: TGTGCCAGCAGCCAACTAGCGGGAGGTTACACAGATACGCAGTATTTT
v_gene: TRBV3-1
j_gene: TRBJ2-3
d_gene: TRBD2
abundance: NA

CDR3aa: CASSFVPGTYNEQFF
CDR3nt: TGCGCCAGCAGCTTCGTCCCGGGAACCTACAATGAGCAGTTCTTC
v_gene: TRBV5-1
j_gene: TRBJ2-1
d_gene: NA
abundance: few

CDR3aa: CASSLTSGGVNTGELFF
CDR3nt: TGTGCCAGCAGTTTAACTAGCGGGGGGGTTAACACCGGGGAGCTGTTTTTT
v_gene: TRBV12-3/TRBV12-4
j_gene: TRBJ2-2
d_gene: TRBD2
abundance: few

CDR3aa: CASSSQTGNKNIQYF
CDR3nt: TGCGCCAGCAGCTCACAGACAGGGAACAAAAACATTCAGTACTTC
v_gene: TRBV5-1
j_gene: TRBJ2-4
d_gene: TRBD1
abundance: few

CDR3aa: CASSLEEMSGTDTQYF
CDR3nt: TGTGCCAGCAGCTTGGAGGAGATGTCGGGCACAGATACGCAGTATTTT
v_gene: TRBV5-5
j_gene: TRBJ2-3
d_gene: NA
abundance: once

CDR3aa: CASSQEASGITEQFF
CDR3nt: TGTGCCAGCAGCCAAGAGGCTAGCGGGATTACTGAGCAGTTCTTC
v_gene: TRBV4-2
j_gene: TRBJ2-1
d_gene: TRBD2
abundance: NA

CDR3aa: CASSVESGVGTGEQFF
CDR3nt: TGCGCCAGCAGCGTTGAGTCCGGGGTGGGGACAGGGGAGCAGTTCTTC
v_gene: TRBV5-1
j_gene: TRBJ2-1
d_gene: TRBD1
abundance: few

CDR3aa: CASSPRDTRLAGSKNIQYF
CDR3nt: TGCGCCAGCAGCCCCCGGGACACCAGACTAGCGGGGTCCAAAAACATTCAGTACTTC
v_gene: TRBV4-1
j_gene: TRBJ2-4
d_gene: TRBD2
abundance: many

CDR3aa: CASSRTRDTAVTGELFF
CDR3nt: TGTGCCAGCAGTCGAACCCGGGACACCGCGGTCACCGGGGAGCTGTTTTTT
v_gene: TRBV7-2
j_gene: TRBJ2-2
d_gene: NA
abundance: NA

CDR3aa: CAWKRLHTGELFF
CDR3nt: TGTGCCTGGAAAAGGCTTCACACCGGGGAGCTGTTTTTT
v_gene: TRBV30
j_gene: TRBJ2-2
d_gene: NA
abundance: NA

CDR3aa: CSVEESAFYKGYNEQFF
CDR3nt: TGCAGCGTTGAAGAGTCGGCCTTCTACAAGGGGTACAATGAGCAGTTCTTC
v_gene: TRBV29-1
j_gene: TRBJ2-1
d_gene: NA
abundance: NA

CDR3aa: CASSQDSGPGELFF
CDR3nt: TGTGCCAGCAGCCAAGATTCAGGGCCCGGGGAGCTGTTTTTT
v_gene: TRBV3-1
j_gene: TRBJ2-2
d_gene: NA
abundance: NA

CDR3aa: CASSRTAQGSEQFF
CDR3nt: TGCGCCAGCAGCAGGACCGCACAAGGGTCAGAGCAGTTCTTC
v_gene: TRBV5-1
j_gene: TRBJ2-1
d_gene: NA
abundance: few

CDR3aa: CASSLAHLGELFF
CDR3nt: TGTGCCAGCAGCTTAGCGCATCTTGGGGAGCTGTTTTTT
v_gene: TRBV7-6
j_gene: TRBJ2-2
d_gene: NA
abundance: once

CDR3aa: CASSFRAGGHSDTQYF
CDR3nt: TGTGCCAGCAGCTTTCGAGCGGGGGGGCATTCAGATACGCAGTATTTT
v_gene: TRBV7-2
j_gene: TRBJ2-3
d_gene: TRBD2
abundance: NA

CDR3aa: CSARDEGVYGYTF
CDR3nt: TGCAGTGCTAGAGATGAGGGAGTCTATGGCTACACCTTC
v_gene: TRBV20-1
j_gene: TRBJ1-2
d_gene: NA
abundance: NA

CDR3aa: CATKGMEETQYF
CDR3nt: TGTGCCACCAAGGGCATGGAAGAGACCCAGTACTTC
v_gene: TRBV24-1
j_gene: TRBJ2-5
d_gene: NA
abundance: NA

CDR3aa: CVSSPLLGESTDTQYF
CDR3nt: TGTGTCAGCAGTCCCCTGCTCGGGGAAAGCACAGATACGCAGTATTTT
v_gene: TRBV12-3/TRBV12-4
j_gene: TRBJ2-3
d_gene: NA
abundance: NA

CDR3aa: CASSLMSPPTDTQYF
CDR3nt: TGTGCCAGCAGTTTAATGTCCCCGCCCACAGATACGCAGTATTTT
v_gene: TRBV6-5
j_gene: TRBJ2-3
d_gene: NA
abundance: NA

CDR3aa: CSASHLPGGGYNEQFF
CDR3nt: TGCAGTGCTAGCCATTTGCCGGGAGGGGGTTACAATGAGCAGTTCTTC
v_gene: TRBV20-1
j_gene: TRBJ2-1
d_gene: TRBD2
abundance: NA

CDR3aa: CATSRARGQGPRSDTQYF
CDR3nt: TGTGCCACCAGCAGAGCAAGGGGACAGGGCCCACGTTCAGATACGCAGTATTTT
v_gene: TRBV15
j_gene: TRBJ2-3
d_gene: TRBD1
abundance: NA

CDR3aa: CASSLIAESTGELFF
CDR3nt: TGTGCCAGCAGTTTAATAGCGGAATCCACCGGGGAGCTGTTTTTT
v_gene: TRBV12-3/TRBV12-4
j_gene: TRBJ2-2
d_gene: NA
abundance: NA

CDR3aa: CASSSQGNQPQHF
CDR3nt: TGTGCCAGCAGTTCGCAGGGGAATCAGCCCCAGCATTTT
v_gene: TRBV6-5
j_gene: TRBJ1-5
d_gene: NA
abundance: many